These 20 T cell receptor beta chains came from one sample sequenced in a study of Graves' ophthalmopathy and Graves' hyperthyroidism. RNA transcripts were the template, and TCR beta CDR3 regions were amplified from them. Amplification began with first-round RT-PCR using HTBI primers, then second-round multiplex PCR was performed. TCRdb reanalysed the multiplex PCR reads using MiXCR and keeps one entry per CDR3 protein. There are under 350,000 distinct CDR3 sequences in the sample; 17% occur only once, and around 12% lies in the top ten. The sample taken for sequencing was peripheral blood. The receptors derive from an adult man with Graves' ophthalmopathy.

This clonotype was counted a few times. The CDR3 loop is CASSNPETGSYEQYF. CDR3 DNA sequence: TGTGCCAGCAGTAACCCCGAGACAGGGAGCTACGAGCAGTACTTC. The chain carries TRBV12-3 or TRBV12-4 and TRBJ2-7; 7 nucleotides align to TRBD1. This CDR3 region has 15 residues. J was trimmed by 3 bases and V by 5 bases; bases with no gene match: 10.

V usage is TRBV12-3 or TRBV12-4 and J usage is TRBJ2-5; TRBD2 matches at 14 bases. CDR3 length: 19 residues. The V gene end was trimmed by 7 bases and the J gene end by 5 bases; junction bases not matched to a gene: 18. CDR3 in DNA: TGTGCCAGCAAAGCAAGACCGGGACTAGCGGGAGCAGTGGGCGAGACCCAGTACTTC. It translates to CASKARPGLAGAVGETQYF.

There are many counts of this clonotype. CDR3 DNA: TGCAGTGCAGCATGGACAGGGGGGGGTCAGCCCCAGCATTTT. Its translation: CSAAWTGGGQPQHF. The chain has TRBV20-1 and TRBJ1-5; 10 positions agree with TRBD1. This CDR3 has 14 amino acids. Looked up from germline, CDR1 is DFQATT and CDR2 is SNEGSKA (reference sequence). Losses at the gene ends were 6 bases for V and 6 bases for J; bases not matched to a gene: 8.

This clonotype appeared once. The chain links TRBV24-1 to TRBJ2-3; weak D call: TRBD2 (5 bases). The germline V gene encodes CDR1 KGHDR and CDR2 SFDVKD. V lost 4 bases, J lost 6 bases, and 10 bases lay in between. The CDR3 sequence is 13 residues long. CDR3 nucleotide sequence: TGTGCCACCAGTGAATTCCCGGGGGATACGCAGTATTTT. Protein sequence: CATSEFPGDTQYF.

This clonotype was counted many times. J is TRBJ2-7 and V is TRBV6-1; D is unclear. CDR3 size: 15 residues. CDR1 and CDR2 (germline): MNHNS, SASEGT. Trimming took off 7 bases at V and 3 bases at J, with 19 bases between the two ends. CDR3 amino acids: CASTRLPRPDYEQYF. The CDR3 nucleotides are TGTGCCAGCACCCGACTCCCGAGGCCAGACTACGAGCAGTACTTC.

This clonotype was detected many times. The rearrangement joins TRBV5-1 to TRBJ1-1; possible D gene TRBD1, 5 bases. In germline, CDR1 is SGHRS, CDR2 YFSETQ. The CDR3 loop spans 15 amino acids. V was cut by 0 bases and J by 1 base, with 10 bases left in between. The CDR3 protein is CASSLGSGWNTEAFF. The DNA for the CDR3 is TGCGCCAGCAGCTTGGGGTCAGGGTGGAACACTGAAGCTTTCTTT.

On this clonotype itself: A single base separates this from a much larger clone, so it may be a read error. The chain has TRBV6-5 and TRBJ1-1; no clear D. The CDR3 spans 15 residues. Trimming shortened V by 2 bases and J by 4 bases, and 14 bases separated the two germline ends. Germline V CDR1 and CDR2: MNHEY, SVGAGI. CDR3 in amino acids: CASSYAVSTVTEAFF. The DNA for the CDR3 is TGTGCCAGCAGTTACGCGGTCAGTACCGTCACTGAAGCTTTCTTT.

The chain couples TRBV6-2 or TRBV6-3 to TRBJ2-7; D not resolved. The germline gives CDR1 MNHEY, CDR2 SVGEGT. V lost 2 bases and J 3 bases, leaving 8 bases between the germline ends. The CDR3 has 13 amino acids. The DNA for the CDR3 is TGTGCCAGCAGTTACGCCCTGCACTACGAGCAGTACTTC. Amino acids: CASSYALHYEQYF.

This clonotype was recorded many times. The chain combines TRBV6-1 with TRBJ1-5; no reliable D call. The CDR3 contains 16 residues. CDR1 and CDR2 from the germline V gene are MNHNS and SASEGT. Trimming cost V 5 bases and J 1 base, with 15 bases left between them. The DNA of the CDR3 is TGTGCCAGCAGTACCTCACTGGATAGGAGCAATCAGCCCCAGCATTTT. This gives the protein CASSTSLDRSNQPQHF.

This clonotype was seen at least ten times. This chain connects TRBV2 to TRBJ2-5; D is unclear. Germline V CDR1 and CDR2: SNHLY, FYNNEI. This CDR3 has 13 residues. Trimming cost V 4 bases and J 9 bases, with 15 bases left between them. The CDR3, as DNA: TGTGCCAGCAGTGTCTCGTCTGCTCGGCCCCAGTACTTC. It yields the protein CASSVSSARPQYF.

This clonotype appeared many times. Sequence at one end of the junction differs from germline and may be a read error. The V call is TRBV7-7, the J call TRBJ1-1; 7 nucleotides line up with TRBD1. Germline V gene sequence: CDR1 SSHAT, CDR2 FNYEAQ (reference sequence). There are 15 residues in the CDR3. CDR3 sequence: CASSRLTGRNTEAFF. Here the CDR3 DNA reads TGTGCTAGCAGCCGCCTGACAGGGCGGAACACTGAAGCTTTCTTT.

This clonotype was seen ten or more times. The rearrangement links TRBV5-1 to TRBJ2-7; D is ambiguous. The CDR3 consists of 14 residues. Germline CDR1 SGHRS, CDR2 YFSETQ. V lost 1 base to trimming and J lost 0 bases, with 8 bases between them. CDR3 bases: TGCGCCAGCAGCTTGTCGTCATTCTCCTACGAGCAGTACTTC. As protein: CASSLSSFSYEQYF. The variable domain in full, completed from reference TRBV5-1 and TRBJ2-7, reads KAGVTQTPRYLIKTRGQQVTLSCSPISGHRSVSWYQQTPGQGLQFLFEYFSETQRNKGNFPGRFSGRQFSNSRSEMNVSTLELGDSALYLCASSLSSFSYEQYFGPGTRLTVT.

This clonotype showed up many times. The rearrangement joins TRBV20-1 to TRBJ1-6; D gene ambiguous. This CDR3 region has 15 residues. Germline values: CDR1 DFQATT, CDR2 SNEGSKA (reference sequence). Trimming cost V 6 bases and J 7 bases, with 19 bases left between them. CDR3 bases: TGCAGTGCGACCCCACCCGGGTCCCAAAATTCACCCCTCCACTTT. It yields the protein CSATPPGSQNSPLHF.

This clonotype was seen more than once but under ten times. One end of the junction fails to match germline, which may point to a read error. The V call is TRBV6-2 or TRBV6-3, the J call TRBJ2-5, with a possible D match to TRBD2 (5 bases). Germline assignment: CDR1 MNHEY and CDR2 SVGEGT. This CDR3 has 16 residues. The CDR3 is CASSYFGLAGQETQYF. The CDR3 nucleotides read TGTGCCAGCAGTTACTTCGGCCTAGCAGGCCAAGAGACGCAGTACTTC.

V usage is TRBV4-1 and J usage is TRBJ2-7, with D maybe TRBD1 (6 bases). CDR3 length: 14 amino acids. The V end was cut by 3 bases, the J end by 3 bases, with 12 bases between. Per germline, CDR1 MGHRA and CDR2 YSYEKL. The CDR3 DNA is TGCGCCAGCAGCCATCCGGACAGACGCTACGAGCAGTACTTC. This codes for CASSHPDRRYEQYF.

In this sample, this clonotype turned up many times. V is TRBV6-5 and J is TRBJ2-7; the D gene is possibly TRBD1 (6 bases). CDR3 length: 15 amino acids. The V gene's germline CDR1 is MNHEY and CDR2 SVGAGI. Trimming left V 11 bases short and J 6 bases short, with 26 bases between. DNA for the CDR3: TGTGCCGCATACGGGGACCGGGACACCATTCGCGAGCAGTACTTC. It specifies CAAYGDRDTIREQYF.

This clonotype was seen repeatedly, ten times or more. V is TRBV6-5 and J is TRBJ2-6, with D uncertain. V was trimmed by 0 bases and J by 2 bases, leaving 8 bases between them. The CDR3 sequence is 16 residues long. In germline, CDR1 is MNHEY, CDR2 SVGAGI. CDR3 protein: CASSYSWITGANVLTF. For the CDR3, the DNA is TGTGCCAGCAGTTACTCGTGGATCACTGGGGCCAACGTCCTGACTTTC.

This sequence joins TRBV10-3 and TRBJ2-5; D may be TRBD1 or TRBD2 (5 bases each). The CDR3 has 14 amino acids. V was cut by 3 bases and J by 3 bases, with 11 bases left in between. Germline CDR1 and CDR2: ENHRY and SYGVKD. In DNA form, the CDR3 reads TGTGCCATCAGTGAAGGGACGACCAAAGAGACCCAGTACTTC. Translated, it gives CAISEGTTKETQYF.

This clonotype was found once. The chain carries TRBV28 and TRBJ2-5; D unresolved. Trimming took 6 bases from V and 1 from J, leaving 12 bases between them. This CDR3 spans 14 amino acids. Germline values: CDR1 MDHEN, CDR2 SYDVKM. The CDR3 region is CASSEDTPQETQYF. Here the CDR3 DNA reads TGTGCCAGCAGCGAAGACACACCCCAAGAGACCCAGTACTTC.

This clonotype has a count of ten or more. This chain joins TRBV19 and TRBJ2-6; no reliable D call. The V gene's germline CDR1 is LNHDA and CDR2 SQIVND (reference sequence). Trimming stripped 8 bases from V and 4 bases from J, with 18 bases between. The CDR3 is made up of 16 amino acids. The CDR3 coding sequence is TGTGCCAGTCGAATGGCAAAGGGCCTGGGGGCCAACGTCCTGACTTTC. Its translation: CASRMAKGLGANVLTF.